This T cell receptor beta chain comes out of a study of OX40 agonist ivuxolimab in advanced cancers. Study-level background: Ivuxolimab, which targeted the costimulatory receptor OX40 (CD134), was an agonistic, fully human IgG2 monoclonal antibody. Intravenous ivuxolimab was administered to patients every 2 weeks at six dose levels: 0.01, 0.1, 0.3, 1.5, 3 and 10 mg/kg. The monotherapy dose-escalation portion (N ≈ 50 patients) of the phase I ivuxolimab trial is reported in the paper. A male proportion of roughly 85% and a mean age of around 60 years, ranging from about 23 to 90, were recorded for the dose-escalation cohort. The point of sequencing TCRbeta in the periphery was to test whether ivuxolimab changed TCR sequence diversity and drove clonal T-cell expansion. Of the approximately 54 patients in dose escalation, 19 had hepatocellular carcinoma, about 15 had melanoma, 9 had renal cell carcinoma and 9 had head and neck cancer. Partial responses were achieved by three dose-escalation patients, of whom one had hepatocellular carcinoma and two had cutaneous melanoma. Patients were allowed to have had prior anti-PD-1, anti-PD-L1 or anti-CTLA-4 therapy, and around 40% of the dose-escalation patients had previously received checkpoint inhibitors. Overall study outcomes, separate from this receptor: Low levels of normalized T-cell clonal expansion were also shown by some nonresponding patients. Clonal expansion of both CD4+ and CD8+ blood T cells was observed from baseline to week 6 at doses 0.1 to 3.0 mg/kg. Antigen specificity was not determined for the clonally expanded peripheral T cells. After ivuxolimab, CD8+ T cells had more expanded clones than CD4+ T cells on average. In the 0.1-3.0 mg/kg groups, partial responders were among the patients with the lowest normalized peripheral clonal expansion, particularly in CD8+ T cells.

Cut back by 1 base and 5 bases, the V and J ends lie 20 bases apart. Including the terminal cysteine and phenylalanine, the CDR3 comprises 17 residues. The retained sequence is limited to the CDR3, 51 bases, with the frame set at the first base. CDR1 and CDR2, looked up from the germline V gene, are SGHTA and FQGNSA. Patients with a history of autoimmune disease or receiving systemic immunosuppression were excluded from the trial. Peripheral blood for TCR sequencing was collected from all dose cohorts at baseline, on cycle 4 day 1, and on cycle 7 day 1. The samples were taken from a phase I, first-in-human, multicenter, open-label dose-escalation trial of ivuxolimab. Adults with locally advanced or metastatic head and neck squamous cell, hepatocellular, melanoma or renal cell carcinoma were enrolled in the trial. CD4+ and CD8+ T cells were sorted separately from peripheral blood before TCR sequencing.

A remark on this clone: Its antigen is unknown. Base quality data are lacking; no much larger clone is found one base away.

To sequence the TCRbeta CDR3 region, genomic DNA was isolated from the sorted cells. The immunoSEQ Assay was used to sequence the TCRbeta CDR3 regions. In its TCRdb copy, this immuneACCESS table keeps in-frame sequences only and misses some clones. Where compared with another copy, unresolved V genes explain less than half of these, and the others have no known cause. Present in this sample are around 58,000 clones, 65% to 85% of which were seen just once. The top ten clonotypes cover around 25% of the sample. This sequence was found in an adult with an advanced solid tumor such as melanoma, head and neck, liver or kidney cancer. The material sequenced was CD4+ or CD8+ T cells sorted from blood, taken in a trial of the OX40 agonist ivuxolimab. The V and J segments used are TRBV7-2 and TRBJ1-2, and perhaps TRBD1 as D gene, on 6 matching bases. The bases are TGTGCCAGCAGCTTAGGTGGGGGGCGAGGAGGGAATTATGGCTACACCTTC. The resulting protein is CASSLGGGRGGNYGYTF.